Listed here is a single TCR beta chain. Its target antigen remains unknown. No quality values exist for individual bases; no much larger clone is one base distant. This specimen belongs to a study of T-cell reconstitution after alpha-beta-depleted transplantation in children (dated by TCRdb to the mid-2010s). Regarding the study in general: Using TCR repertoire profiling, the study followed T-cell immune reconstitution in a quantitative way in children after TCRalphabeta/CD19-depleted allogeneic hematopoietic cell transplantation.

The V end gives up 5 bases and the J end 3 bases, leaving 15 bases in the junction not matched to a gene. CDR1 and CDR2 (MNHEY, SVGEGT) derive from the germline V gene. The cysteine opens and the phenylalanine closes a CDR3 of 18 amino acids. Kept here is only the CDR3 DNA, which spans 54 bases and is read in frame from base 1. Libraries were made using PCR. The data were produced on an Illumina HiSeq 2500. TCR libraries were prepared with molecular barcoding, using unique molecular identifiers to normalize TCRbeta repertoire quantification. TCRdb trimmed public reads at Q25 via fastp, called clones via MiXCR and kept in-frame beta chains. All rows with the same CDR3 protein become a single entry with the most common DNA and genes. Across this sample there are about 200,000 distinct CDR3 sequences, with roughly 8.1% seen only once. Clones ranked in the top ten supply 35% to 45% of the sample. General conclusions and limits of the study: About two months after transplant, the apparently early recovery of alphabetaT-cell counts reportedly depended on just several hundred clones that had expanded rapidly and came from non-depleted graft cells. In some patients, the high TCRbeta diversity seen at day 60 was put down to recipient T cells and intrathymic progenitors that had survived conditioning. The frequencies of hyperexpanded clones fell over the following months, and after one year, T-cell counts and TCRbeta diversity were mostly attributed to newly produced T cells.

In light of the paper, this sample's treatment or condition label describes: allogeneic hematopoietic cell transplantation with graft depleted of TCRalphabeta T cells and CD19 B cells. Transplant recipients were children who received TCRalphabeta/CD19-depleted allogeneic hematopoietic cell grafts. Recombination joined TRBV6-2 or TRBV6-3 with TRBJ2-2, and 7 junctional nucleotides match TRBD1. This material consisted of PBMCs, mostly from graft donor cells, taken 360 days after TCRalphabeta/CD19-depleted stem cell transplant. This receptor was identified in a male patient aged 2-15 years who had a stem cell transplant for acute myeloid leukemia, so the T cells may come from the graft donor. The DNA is TGTGCCAGCAGTCCCTTCAGAACAGGGGTTAAGTACACCGGGGAGCTGTTTTTT. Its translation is CASSPFRTGVKYTGELFF.